The 22 T cell receptor beta chains given below trace back to one sample, sequenced in a study of sequential checkpoint blockade in melanoma. Libraries were prepared by immunoSEQ multiplex PCR; TCRdb keeps only in-frame clonotypes and omits some of them. The repertoire consists of under 20,000 clones, with about 66% occurring once and the leading ten covering about 12%. Noted treatment: randomized to nivolumab then ipilimumab (arm A) or the reverse (arm B). This specimen consisted of CD8+ T cells sorted from blood (inferred from file names), obtained from a patient given nivolumab and ipilimumab in sequence. Receptors were obtained from a human donor with melanoma.

This clone appeared once. The V and J genes are TRBV6-5 and TRBJ1-1; no clear D. The V end was cut by 0 bases, the J end by 6 bases, with 17 bases between. The germline V gene has CDR1 MNHEY and CDR2 SVGAGI. The CDR3 is 16 residues long. CDR3 loop: CASSYSSWRGIAEAFF. As DNA, the CDR3 is TGTGCCAGCAGTTACTCGAGTTGGCGAGGGATTGCTGAAGCTTTCTTT.

The genes are TRBV14 and TRBJ1-5, with 8 bases identical to TRBD1. The length of the CDR3 is 17 residues. J gave up 5 bases and V 3 bases, and 12 bases lay outside the gene matches. Germline assignment: CDR1 SGHDN and CDR2 FVKESK. CDR3: CASSQDPGQDFYQPQHF. CDR3 coding DNA: TGTGCCAGCAGCCAGGATCCGGGACAGGACTTTTATCAGCCCCAGCATTTT.

Of note for this clone: Just one base apart from a much larger clone, this may be a read error. Here the CDR3 DNA reads TGTGCCAGCAGCCAAGAATTAGCGGGAGGGCACACCGGGGAGCTGTTTTTT. Translation: CASSQELAGGHTGELFF. The genes are TRBV4-2 and TRBJ2-2, with TRBD2 matching 11 bases. V trimming: 0 bases; J trimming: 3 bases; junction bases outside the gene matches: 3. Germline values: CDR1 LGHNA, CDR2 YNFKEQ. The length of the CDR3 is 17 residues.

The rearrangement joins TRBV11-3 to TRBJ1-4; no clear D. There are 16 residues in the CDR3. Trimming pared 2 bases from V and 0 bases from J, leaving 10 bases between. Per the germline V gene, CDR1 is SGHNT and CDR2 is YENEEA. The CDR3 is CASSLPYSATNEKLFF. The CDR3 DNA reads as TGTGCCAGCAGCTTACCCTACAGTGCAACTAATGAAAAACTGTTTTTT.

The V and J genes are TRBV14 and TRBJ2-7; D possibly corresponds to TRBD2 (6 bases). Trimming pared 3 bases from V and 0 bases from J, leaving 9 bases between. The germline V gene has CDR1 SGHDN and CDR2 FVKESK. This CDR3 comprises 14 residues. CDR3 amino acids: CASSQRDLSYEQYF. The DNA of the CDR3 is TGTGCCAGCAGCCAGCGGGACCTCTCCTACGAGCAGTACTTC.

Comment on this clone: The junction shows a germline mismatch at one end, possibly a read error. This chain connects TRBV7-9 to TRBJ1-2; maybe TRBD1 (6 bases). CDR3 length: 15 amino acids. Germline V lookup: CDR1 SEHNR, CDR2 FQNEAQ (reference sequence). The chain's CDR3 is CASSQEAGVTYGYTF. The CDR3 region has the DNA TGCGCCAGCAGCCAAGAGGCAGGGGTCACCTATGGCTACACCTTC.

This clone was counted a few times. The V gene is TRBV6-1, the J gene TRBJ2-7; perhaps TRBD2 as D (6 bases). Germline CDR1 is MNHNS and CDR2 is SASEGT. The CDR3 covers 11 residues. Trimming took off 7 bases at V and 6 bases at J, with 10 bases between the two ends. CDR3 residues: CASMGGGEQYF. The CDR3, as DNA: TGTGCCAGCATGGGAGGAGGCGAGCAGTACTTC.

This clone was recorded a few times. The V call is TRBV6-1, the J call TRBJ2-1; 10 bases match TRBD2. CDR3 length: 15 residues. Per germline, CDR1 MNHNS and CDR2 SASEGT. J gave up 0 bases and V 6 bases, and 2 bases lay outside the gene matches. The CDR3: CASSASGSSYNEQFF. In DNA, the CDR3 is TGTGCCAGCAGCGCTAGCGGGAGCTCCTACAATGAGCAGTTCTTC.

The rearrangement links TRBV25-1 to TRBJ1-6; D remains ambiguous. V was clipped by 8 bases and J by 2 bases, with 4 bases between them. CDR1 is MGHDK, CDR2 SYGVNS, per germline. CDR3 length: 12 amino acids. The CDR3: CASGPYNSPLHF. In DNA, the CDR3 is TGTGCCAGCGGCCCCTATAATTCACCCCTCCACTTT.

This rearrangement joins TRBV9 to TRBJ2-1; D perhaps matches TRBD2 (5 bases). The V gene's germline CDR1 is SGDLS and CDR2 YYNGEE. CDR3 length equals 15 residues. Trimming cost V 2 bases and J 3 bases, with 12 bases left between them. The CDR3 sequence is CASSVGLADYNEQFF. CDR3 in DNA: TGTGCCAGCAGCGTGGGCCTAGCAGACTACAATGAGCAGTTCTTC.

This chain links TRBV30 with TRBJ2-3; D is possibly TRBD1 (6 bases). Germline lookup yields CDR1 GTSNPN and CDR2 SVGIG (reference sequence). Trimming cost V 0 bases and J 5 bases, with 18 bases left between them. There are 16 residues in the CDR3. CDR3 sequence reads: CAWSVQGPSLEDTQYF. In DNA form, the CDR3 reads TGTGCCTGGAGTGTACAGGGACCCAGCTTGGAAGATACGCAGTATTTT. Full variable domain (missing parts from reference TRBV30 and TRBJ2-3): SQTIHQWPATLVQPVGSPLSLECTVEGTSNPNLYWYRQAAGRGLQLLFYSVGIGQISSEVPQNLSASRPQDRQFILSSKKLLLSDSGFYLCAWSVQGPSLEDTQYFGPGTRLTVL.

This chain links TRBV19 with TRBJ2-3; 11 bases are a match to TRBD2. Per the germline V gene, CDR1 is LNHDA and CDR2 is SQIVND (reference sequence). This CDR3 spans 16 amino acids. Trimming removed 3 bases from V and 4 bases from J; junction bases left unmatched: 6. The CDR3 DNA sequence: TGTGCCAGTAGTATTGAGACTAGCGGGGCTGCAGATACGCAGTATTTT. It is translated as CASSIETSGAADTQYF.

In its sample, this clone is medium-sized (0.01 to 0.1%). The rearrangement uses TRBV30 and TRBJ2-1, with D unresolved. CDR1 and CDR2 from the germline V gene are GTSNPN and SVGIG (reference sequence). CDR3 length: 11 amino acids. The V end lost 2 bases, the J end lost 5 bases, and 4 bases lay between the germline ends. The CDR3 spells CAWSLNNEQFF. CDR3 DNA: TGTGCCTGGAGTTTAAACAATGAGCAGTTCTTC.

This clone was found a few times. The chain uses TRBV18 and TRBJ1-5, with D maybe TRBD1 (6 bases). The CDR3 consists of 16 residues. V dropped 5 bases and J dropped 0 bases, with 14 bases sitting between them. Germline-derived CDR1 and CDR2 are KGHSH and LQKENI. CDR3 protein: CASSAGTPYSNQPQHF. CDR3 bases: TGTGCCAGCTCAGCCGGGACACCTTATAGCAATCAGCCCCAGCATTTT.

The chain joins TRBV2 to TRBJ2-3, with 7 bases aligning to TRBD2. The CDR3 length is 16 residues. V lost 4 bases and J lost 0; bases outside the gene matches: 7. The V gene's germline CDR1 is SNHLY and CDR2 FYNNEI. Written as DNA, the CDR3 is TGTGCCAGCAGTGGTCGGGCTAGCGGCAGCACAGATACGCAGTATTTT. It codes for CASSGRASGSTDTQYF.

The rearrangement links TRBV6-1 to TRBJ2-3, with D unclear. Germline assignment: CDR1 MNHNS and CDR2 SASEGT. V shed 6 bases and J shed 6 bases, with 7 bases lying between them. The CDR3 sequence is 11 residues long. In nucleotides, the CDR3 is TGTGCCAGCAGCCGAGCGGATACGCAGTATTTT. It is translated as CASSRADTQYF.

The chain recombines TRBV5-3 with TRBJ1-5, with TRBD1 identical over 11 bases. TRBV5-3 is an ORF, and what it does is uncertain. V trimming: 0 bases; J trimming: 3 bases; junction bases outside the gene matches: 5. The CDR3 is 17 residues long. The CDR3 region has the DNA TGTGCCAGAAGCTTGGCGGGACAGGGGGTGCCCAATCAGCCCCAGCATTTT. It yields the protein CARSLAGQGVPNQPQHF.

V and J are TRBV29-1 and TRBJ2-1; possible D gene TRBD1, 6 bases. Germline values: CDR1 SQVTM, CDR2 ANQGSEA. The ends were cut back, 4 bases at V and 3 bases at J, with 7 bases in the middle. There are 12 residues in the CDR3. The CDR3 region is CSVAGVYNEQFF. As DNA, the CDR3 is TGCAGCGTTGCAGGGGTCTACAATGAGCAGTTCTTC.

The CDR3 bases are TGTGCCAGCGACGGATCGACACTCTCGGACGAGCAGTACTTC. Protein product: CASDGSTLSDEQYF. This sequence joins TRBV11-2 and TRBJ2-7; no definite D call. CDR3 size: 14 residues. CDR1 SGHAT and CDR2 FQNNGV come from the germline V gene. V shed 8 bases and J shed 5 bases, with 19 bases lying between them.

This clone occurred a few times. The junction shows a germline mismatch at one end, possibly a read error. V is TRBV11-2 and J is TRBJ1-1; tentative D call: TRBD1 (6 bases). Germline V gives CDR1 SGHAT, CDR2 FQNNGV. This CDR3 has 12 amino acids. CDR3 residues: CASSLGDTGRVF. The CDR3 DNA follows: TGTGCCAGCAGCTTAGGGGACACCGGAAGAGTTTTT.

The chain carries TRBV4-2 and TRBJ2-5; TRBD2 matches at 8 bases. Judging by the DNA end, TRBJ2-7 fits better; the J call may be wrong. The CDR3 consists of 18 residues. From germline, CDR1 is LGHNA and CDR2 YNFKEQ. CDR3 loop: CASSQDVRAGELGSEQYF. CDR3 sequence (DNA): TGTGCCAGCAGCCAAGACGTTCGAGCGGGGGAGCTTGGGAGCGAGCAGTACTTC.

The chain uses TRBV11-2 and TRBJ2-7; D is possibly TRBD2 (6 bases). Germline values: CDR1 SGHAT, CDR2 FQNNGV. V lost 3 bases and J 3 bases, leaving 15 bases between the germline ends. The CDR3 has 15 residues. In DNA, the CDR3 is TGTGCCAGCAGCTTTTCGACGAGACTAGGCTACGAGCAGTACTTC. Its protein is CASSFSTRLGYEQYF.